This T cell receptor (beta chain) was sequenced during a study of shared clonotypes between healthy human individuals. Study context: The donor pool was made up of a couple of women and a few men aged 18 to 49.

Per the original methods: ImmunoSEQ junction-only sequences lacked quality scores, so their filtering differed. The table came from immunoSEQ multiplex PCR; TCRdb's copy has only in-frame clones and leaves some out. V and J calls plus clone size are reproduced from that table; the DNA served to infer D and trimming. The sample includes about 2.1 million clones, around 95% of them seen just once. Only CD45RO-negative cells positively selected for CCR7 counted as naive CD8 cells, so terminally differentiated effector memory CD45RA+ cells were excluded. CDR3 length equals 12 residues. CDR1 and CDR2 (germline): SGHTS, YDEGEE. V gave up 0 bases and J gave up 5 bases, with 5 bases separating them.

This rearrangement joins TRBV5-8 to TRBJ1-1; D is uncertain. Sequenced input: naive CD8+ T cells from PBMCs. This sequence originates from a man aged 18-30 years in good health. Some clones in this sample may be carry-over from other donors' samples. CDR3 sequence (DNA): TGTGCCAGCAGCTTGGTCGGGACTGAAGCTTTCTTT. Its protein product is CASSLVGTEAFF.